Shown below are 19 T cell receptor beta chains from a single sample sequenced in a study of T cell responses to AZD1222 COVID-19 vaccine. Measured with immunoSEQ multiplex PCR; TCRdb has only the in-frame clones, and not every one. The sample has approximately 140,000 clones, 90% to 95% seen once. The source was peripheral blood, collected on day 0 of AZD1222 vaccination. Receptors originate from an adult in good health.

This CDR3 is CASSTGGCYGYTF. The CDR3, as DNA: TGTGCCAGCTCGACAGGGGGCTGCTATGGCTACACCTTC. V gene TRBV21-1 combines with J gene TRBJ1-2; no check of the table's D call, TRBD1, against the DNA was made. TRBV21-1 is marked as a pseudogene. The CDR3 length is 13 residues.

This chain connects TRBV27 to TRBJ1-1; D gene unclear. CDR1 is MNHEY, CDR2 SMNVEV, per germline (reference sequence). The V and J ends lost 5 bases and 1 base respectively, with 14 bases between them. CDR3 length: 15 residues. In DNA, the CDR3 is TGTGCCAGCAGTGAAGGTAGTGCGTGGAACACTGAAGCTTTCTTT. Amino acids: CASSEGSAWNTEAFF.

The chain employs TRBV6-1 and TRBJ1-4, with D unclear. The CDR3 has 14 amino acids. CDR1 MNHNS and CDR2 SASEGT come from the germline V gene. Trimming took 2 bases from V and 6 from J, leaving 10 bases between them. CDR3: CASSENGLYEKLFF. CDR3 DNA sequence: TGTGCCAGCAGTGAAAACGGTCTCTATGAAAAACTGTTTTTT.

V is TRBV11-2 and J is TRBJ2-4; 7 bases map to TRBD1. The CDR3 consists of 15 residues. Germline CDR1 and CDR2: SGHAT and FQNNGV. The J segment lost 0 bases and the V segment lost 4 bases, leaving 3 bases of the junction unmatched. The CDR3 sequence: CASSSGTAAKNIQYF. In DNA, the CDR3 is TGTGCCAGCAGCTCCGGGACAGCAGCCAAAAACATTCAGTACTTC.

The V gene is TRBV12-3 or TRBV12-4, the J gene TRBJ1-4; the D gene is possibly TRBD1 (6 bases). The CDR3 runs 13 residues. The V end was cut by 6 bases, the J end by 8 bases, with 13 bases between. CDR3 in amino acids: CASSRAGGEKLFF. The DNA of the CDR3 is TGTGCCAGCAGCCGAGCGGGGGGCGAAAAACTGTTTTTT.

CDR3 bases: TGCGCCAGCAGCCAAGAAGTGGGGAGAGGGGCTAATCAGCCCCAGCATTTT. It yields the protein CASSQEVGRGANQPQHF. The chain employs TRBV4-1 and TRBJ1-5; tentatively, D is TRBD1 (5 bases). This CDR3 has 17 residues. Germline V lookup: CDR1 MGHRA, CDR2 YSYEKL. V lost 0 bases to trimming and J lost 4 bases, with 16 bases between them.

The gene calls are TRBV18 and TRBJ2-3; TRBD1 agrees at 7 bases. Germline V gene data show CDR1 as KGHSH and CDR2 as LQKENI. The CDR3 extends over 17 amino acids. Unmatched junction bases numbered 9, after V lost 0 bases and J lost 3 bases. The CDR3 is CASSPPRQGRRTDTQYF. Here the CDR3 DNA reads TGTGCCAGCTCACCACCCAGACAGGGAAGAAGAACAGATACGCAGTATTTT.

The chain carries TRBV6-5 and TRBJ1-5; D is possibly TRBD1 (5 bases). CDR1 is MNHEY, CDR2 SVGAGI, per germline. The V and J ends lost 2 bases and 2 bases respectively, with 10 bases between them. This CDR3 region has 15 residues. The CDR3 bases are TGTGCCAGCAGTTACGTCCAGGGCGGCAATCAGCCCCAGCATTTT. It translates to CASSYVQGGNQPQHF.

This chain uses TRBV19 with TRBJ1-6; tentatively, D is TRBD1 (6 bases). Trimming stripped 4 bases from V and 9 bases from J, with 13 bases between. Germline CDR1 LNHDA, CDR2 SQIVND (reference sequence). This CDR3 has 14 amino acids. The CDR3 reads CASSNAGAASPLHF. CDR3 nucleotide sequence: TGTGCCAGTAGTAACGCGGGGGCGGCTTCACCCCTCCACTTT.

Here the CDR3 DNA reads TGTGCCAGTAGTGAGGGGGACAGGGGGTACACTGAAGCTTTCTTT. It encodes CASSEGDRGYTEAFF. The J gene is TRBJ1-1, the V gene TRBV19, with TRBD1 matching over 11 bases. V gave up 5 bases and J gave up 3 bases; unmatched junction bases: 5. CDR1 and CDR2 from the germline V gene are LNHDA and SQIVND (reference sequence). This CDR3 region has 15 residues.

This chain links TRBV5-4 with TRBJ2-5; weak D call: TRBD2 (5 bases). This CDR3 is built from 13 residues. Trimming pared 1 base from V and 5 bases from J, leaving 9 bases between. The V gene's germline CDR1 is SGHNT and CDR2 YYREEE (reference sequence). The CDR3 nucleotides are TGTGCCAGCAGCTTGAATAGAGGGGAGACCCAGTACTTC. This translates into CASSLNRGETQYF.

The chain links TRBV12-3 or TRBV12-4 to TRBJ1-1, with D possibly being TRBD1 (6 bases). Trimming pared 5 bases from V and 8 bases from J, leaving 9 bases between. The CDR3 is 11 residues long. The CDR3 here is CASSPGQEAFF. The CDR3 DNA sequence: TGTGCCAGCAGTCCGGGACAAGAAGCTTTCTTT.

This chain links TRBV12-3 or TRBV12-4 with TRBJ2-1; D is uncertain. This CDR3 is built from 12 residues. Trimming pared 6 bases from V and 6 bases from J, leaving 9 bases between. CDR3 nucleotide sequence: TGTGCCAGCAGCCCCCAAAGCAATGAGCAGTTCTTC. It specifies CASSPQSNEQFF.

The V gene is TRBV7-2, the J gene TRBJ2-2, with 9 bases fitting TRBD2. The CDR3 totals 18 residues. Germline assignment: CDR1 SGHTA and CDR2 FQGNSA. With 4 bases clipped from V and 6 bases from J, the junction kept 15 bases outside the gene matches. CDR3 sequence: CASSSVVAGVLNPGELFF. The CDR3 region has the DNA TGTGCCAGCAGCTCCGTGGTAGCGGGAGTATTAAATCCCGGGGAGCTGTTTTTT. Filled out from reference TRBV7-2 and TRBJ2-2, the complete variable domain reads GAGVSQSPSNKVTEKGKDVELRCDPISGHTALYWYRQSLGQGLEFLIYFQGNSAPDKSGLPSDRFSAERTGGSVSTLTIQRTQQEDSAVYLCASSSVVAGVLNPGELFFGEGSRLTVL.

V is TRBV28 and J is TRBJ1-4, with D possibly TRBD1 on 5 matching bases. V was cut by 8 bases and J by 11 bases, with 21 bases left in between. Germline-derived CDR1 and CDR2 are MDHEN and SYDVKM. The CDR3 length is 14 residues. CDR3 nucleotides: TGTGCCAGCGGTGGGACGCCCCTCCCTGGGAAACTGTTTTTT. This sequence encodes CASGGTPLPGKLFF.

The chain links TRBV29-1 to TRBJ1-1, with a possible D match to TRBD1 (5 bases). Germline V gene data show CDR1 as SQVTM and CDR2 as ANQGSEA. The length of the CDR3 is 13 residues. The CDR3 DNA follows: TGCAACGCCCGAGGGGCCCTGAACACTGAAGCTTTCTTT. Amino acids: CNARGALNTEAFF.

This clone has just one count. The genes are TRBV19 and TRBJ2-3; the match to TRBD1 covers 7 bases. With 6 bases clipped from V and 2 bases from J, the junction kept 5 bases outside the gene matches. The CDR3 totals 14 residues. CDR1 and CDR2 (germline): LNHDA, SQIVND (reference sequence). CDR3 nucleotides: TGTGCCAGTAGCCTTGGACAGGACACAGATACGCAGTATTTT. It translates to CASSLGQDTDTQYF.

The chain employs TRBV5-1 and TRBJ1-4, with 9 nucleotides matching TRBD1. V was pared by 4 bases and J by 2 bases, with 18 bases of the junction left unmatched. The CDR3 loop spans 20 amino acids. Germline lookup yields CDR1 SGHRS and CDR2 YFSETQ. CDR3: CASSTHPATGGIETNEKLFF. The CDR3 DNA reads as TGCGCCAGCAGCACCCACCCCGCGACAGGGGGAATCGAGACTAATGAAAAACTGTTTTTT.

V is TRBV6-5 and J is TRBJ2-5, with D unclear. There are 15 residues in the CDR3. Germline V gene sequence: CDR1 MNHEY, CDR2 SVGAGI. Trimming removed 2 bases from V and 5 bases from J, with 15 bases in between. The CDR3 DNA sequence: TGTGCCAGCAGTTACACCCTCTTCGGCATCGAGACCCAGTACTTC. Translating gives CASSYTLFGIETQYF.